A selection of T cell receptor beta chains follows, all from one sample in a study of blood T cell repertoires in COVID-19. The assay was immunoSEQ multiplex PCR, and TCRdb's table has in-frame clones only and misses some. The sample records nearly 350,000 clones, more than 70% being singletons. Sample: peripheral blood. Every receptor here comes from a woman between 65 and 79 years old with COVID-19, enrolled during active disease. CDR3s include the opening cysteine and the closing phenylalanine or tryptophan. The D gene is left open where the match is weak. Clone size is shown for a subset of rows, as once, few, many or a class of expanded clone.

j_gene: TRBJ1-1; abundance: .; v_gene: TRBV6-1; d_gene: .; CDR3nt: TGTGCCAGCAGTGAAACAGGGTTTTGGGCTTTCTTT; CDR3aa: CASSETGFWAFF
j_gene: TRBJ1-5; abundance: .; v_gene: TRBV19; d_gene: TRBD1; CDR3nt: TGTGCCAGTAGTATAGGGACAGGGTCTGGCCAGCCCCAGCATTTT; CDR3aa: CASSIGTGSGQPQHF
j_gene: TRBJ1-4; abundance: .; v_gene: TRBV30; d_gene: TRBD1; CDR3nt: TGTGCCTGGGACAGGGGAATAGGAACTAATGAAAAACTGTTTTTT; CDR3aa: CAWDRGIGTNEKLFF
j_gene: TRBJ1-2; abundance: .; v_gene: TRBV2; d_gene: .; CDR3nt: TGTGCCAGCAGTAAGGGGGTGGTCTATGGCTACACCTTC; CDR3aa: CASSKGVVYGYTF
j_gene: TRBJ2-7; abundance: .; v_gene: TRBV19; d_gene: .; CDR3nt: TGTGCCAGTAGTCGAGGGCAGGCTATCTACGAGCAGTACTTC; CDR3aa: CASSRGQAIYEQYF
j_gene: TRBJ2-7; abundance: .; v_gene: TRBV9; d_gene: .; CDR3nt: TGTGCCAGCAGCGTAGAATGGGGAGCTGACGAGCAGTACTTC; CDR3aa: CASSVEWGADEQYF
j_gene: TRBJ2-7; abundance: .; v_gene: TRBV7-8; d_gene: .; CDR3nt: TGTGCCAGCAGCTTGACAGGATACACGTACGAGCAGTACTTC; CDR3aa: CASSLTGYTYEQYF
j_gene: TRBJ2-5; abundance: .; v_gene: TRBV5-1; d_gene: .; CDR3nt: TGCGCCAGCAGCTACGAACAGGGCCAAGAGACCCAGTACTTC; CDR3aa: CASSYEQGQETQYF
j_gene: TRBJ1-1; abundance: .; v_gene: TRBV6-2/TRBV6-3; d_gene: .; CDR3nt: TGTGCCAGCAGTTACGAGGGGGTGGTAAACACTGAAGCTTTCTTT; CDR3aa: CASSYEGVVNTEAFF
j_gene: TRBJ2-7; abundance: .; v_gene: TRBV5-1; d_gene: TRBD1; CDR3nt: TGCGCCAGCAGCTACCGGGACAGAGGATACGAGCAGTACTTC; CDR3aa: CASSYRDRGYEQYF
j_gene: TRBJ1-2; abundance: few; v_gene: TRBV7-2; d_gene: .; CDR3nt: TGTGCCAGCAGCCTCTCGGGCGGGGGCCATGGCTACACCTTC; CDR3aa: CASSLSGGGHGYTF
j_gene: TRBJ1-5; abundance: few; v_gene: TRBV20-1; d_gene: .; CDR3nt: TGCAGTGCTAGTGTATCAGTAGGCGGTCAGCCCCAGCATTTT; CDR3aa: CSASVSVGGQPQHF
j_gene: TRBJ1-2; abundance: .; v_gene: TRBV7-9; d_gene: TRBD1; CDR3nt: TGTGCCAGCAGCTACGACGGGACAGAGGACTACACCTTC; CDR3aa: CASSYDGTEDYTF
j_gene: TRBJ1-2; abundance: once; v_gene: TRBV9; d_gene: .; CDR3nt: TGTGCCAGCAGCGCTCAGGGGAATCTTCCTTATGGCTACACCTTC; CDR3aa: CASSAQGNLPYGYTF
j_gene: TRBJ1-2; abundance: once; v_gene: TRBV12-5; d_gene: .; CDR3nt: TGTGCTAGTGGTTTACCCGGGGACTATGGCTACACCTTC; CDR3aa: CASGLPGDYGYTF
j_gene: TRBJ1-2; abundance: once; v_gene: TRBV5-1; d_gene: .; CDR3nt: TGCGCCAGCAGCCTCACAGCCTATGGCTACACCTTC; CDR3aa: CASSLTAYGYTF
j_gene: TRBJ1-5; abundance: .; v_gene: TRBV3-1/TRBV3-2; d_gene: .; CDR3nt: TGTGCCAGCAGCCAAGGGGTAGGAGCCCAGCATTTT; CDR3aa: CASSQGVGAQHF
j_gene: TRBJ2-1; abundance: .; v_gene: TRBV7-2; d_gene: .; CDR3nt: TGTGCCAGCAGCTCCGCAGGGTTACGGTTCTTC; CDR3aa: CASSSAGLRFF
j_gene: TRBJ1-1; abundance: .; v_gene: TRBV2; d_gene: .; CDR3nt: TGTGCCAGCAGTGTAGGAAGGGGGGCTTTCTTT; CDR3aa: CASSVGRGAFF
j_gene: TRBJ2-5; abundance: .; v_gene: TRBV12-3/TRBV12-4; d_gene: TRBD2; CDR3nt: TGTGCCAGCACCGGGACTAGCGGGCAGACCCAGTACTTC; CDR3aa: CASTGTSGQTQYF
j_gene: TRBJ2-7; abundance: .; v_gene: TRBV12-3/TRBV12-4; d_gene: TRBD1; CDR3nt: TGTGCCACCCGACAGGGATCCTACGAGCAGTACTTC; CDR3aa: CATRQGSYEQYF
j_gene: TRBJ2-5; abundance: .; v_gene: TRBV3-1/TRBV3-2; d_gene: .; CDR3nt: TGTGCCAGCAGCCAAGCCCCGGGCCTACCGGGGGAGACCCAGTACTTC; CDR3aa: CASSQAPGLPGETQYF
j_gene: TRBJ1-5; abundance: .; v_gene: TRBV6-5; d_gene: TRBD1; CDR3nt: TGTGCCAGCAGTCAGCTTCAGGGGGAACTGCCCCAGCATTTT; CDR3aa: CASSQLQGELPQHF
j_gene: TRBJ1-6; abundance: .; v_gene: TRBV12-5; d_gene: .; CDR3nt: TGTGCTAGTGGTTCGAGGTCACTTAACTCTAATTCACCCCTCCACTTT; CDR3aa: CASGSRSLNSNSPLHF
j_gene: TRBJ1-2; abundance: .; v_gene: TRBV3-1/TRBV3-2; d_gene: TRBD1; CDR3nt: TGTGCCAGCAGCCAAACTTCAGGACAGGGATATGGCTACACCTTC; CDR3aa: CASSQTSGQGYGYTF
j_gene: TRBJ1-6; abundance: .; v_gene: TRBV27; d_gene: TRBD1; CDR3nt: TGTGCCAGCAGTTTGGTGGGACAGGGGGGTAGTTCACCCCTCCACTTT; CDR3aa: CASSLVGQGGSSPLHF
j_gene: TRBJ1-1; abundance: .; v_gene: TRBV6-5; d_gene: .; CDR3nt: TGTGCCATCACGACGGGGTCGACGAACACTGAAGCTTTCTTT; CDR3aa: CAITTGSTNTEAFF
j_gene: TRBJ2-3; abundance: .; v_gene: TRBV11-2; d_gene: .; CDR3nt: TGTGCCAGCAGCCTTAGGGGTCCCACAGATACGCAGTATTTT; CDR3aa: CASSLRGPTDTQYF
j_gene: TRBJ2-2; abundance: once; v_gene: TRBV10-3; d_gene: TRBD2; CDR3nt: TGTGCCATCAGTCTAAAGCGGGGGACGAACACCGGGGAGCTGTTTTTT; CDR3aa: CAISLKRGTNTGELFF
j_gene: TRBJ1-2; abundance: .; v_gene: TRBV27; d_gene: .; CDR3nt: TGTGCCAGCAGGAACCAGGGCGGCTATGGCTACACCTTC; CDR3aa: CASRNQGGYGYTF
j_gene: TRBJ1-5; abundance: .; v_gene: TRBV5-3; d_gene: .; CDR3nt: TGTGCCAGAAGCTTGGCGGGGGGGCCCCAGCATTTT; CDR3aa: CARSLAGGPQHF
j_gene: TRBJ1-2; abundance: .; v_gene: TRBV30; d_gene: TRBD1; CDR3nt: TGTGCCTGGAGTGATCAGGGGGGTAACTATGGCTACACCTTC; CDR3aa: CAWSDQGGNYGYTF
j_gene: TRBJ1-3; abundance: once; v_gene: TRBV5-1; d_gene: .; CDR3nt: TGCGCCAGCAGCTTACTCTCTGGAAACACCATATATTTT; CDR3aa: CASSLLSGNTIYF
j_gene: TRBJ1-2; abundance: .; v_gene: TRBV5-1; d_gene: TRBD1; CDR3nt: TGCGCCAGCAGCTTGAGGACAGGGGAGGGCTACACCTTC; CDR3aa: CASSLRTGEGYTF
j_gene: TRBJ1-3; abundance: .; v_gene: TRBV3-1/TRBV3-2; d_gene: TRBD1; CDR3nt: TGTGCCAGCAGCCGCAGGGGGCCTGGAAACACCATATATTTT; CDR3aa: CASSRRGPGNTIYF
j_gene: TRBJ2-5; abundance: .; v_gene: TRBV19; d_gene: .; CDR3nt: TGTGCCAGTAGTATGACAGTCCTAACCCAAGAGACCCAGTACTTC; CDR3aa: CASSMTVLTQETQYF
j_gene: TRBJ2-7; abundance: .; v_gene: TRBV28; d_gene: .; CDR3nt: TGTGCCAGCAGTCTCCGCGGGGGCCTTACCTACGAGCAGTACTTC; CDR3aa: CASSLRGGLTYEQYF
j_gene: TRBJ1-5; abundance: .; v_gene: TRBV21-1; d_gene: .; CDR3nt: TGTGCCAGCAGCAACCCCCGTCTGCCCCAGCATTTT; CDR3aa: CASSNPRLPQHF